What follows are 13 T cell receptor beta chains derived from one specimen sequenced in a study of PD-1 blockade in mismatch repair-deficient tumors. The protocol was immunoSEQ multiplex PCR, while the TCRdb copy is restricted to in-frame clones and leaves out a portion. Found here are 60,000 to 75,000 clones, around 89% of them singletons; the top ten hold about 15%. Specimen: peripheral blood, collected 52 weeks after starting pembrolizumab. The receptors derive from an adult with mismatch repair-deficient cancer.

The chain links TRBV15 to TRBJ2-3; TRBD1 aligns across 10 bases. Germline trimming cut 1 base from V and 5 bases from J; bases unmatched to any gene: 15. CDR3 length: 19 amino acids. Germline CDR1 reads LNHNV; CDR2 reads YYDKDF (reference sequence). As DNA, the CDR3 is TGTGCCACCAGCAGAGGGGCCGACGCTGGGGACAGGGGAATAGATACGCAGTATTTT. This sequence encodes CATSRGADAGDRGIDTQYF.

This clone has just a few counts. The chain's CDR3 is CASSLVGEQYF. The CDR3 DNA sequence: TGTGCCAGCAGCTTGGTGGGGGAGCAGTACTTC. V usage is TRBV5-6 and J usage is TRBJ2-7; D uncertain. CDR1 and CDR2 from the germline V gene are SGHDT and YYEEEE. This CDR3 has 11 residues. Trimming pared 0 bases from V and 7 bases from J, leaving 5 bases between.

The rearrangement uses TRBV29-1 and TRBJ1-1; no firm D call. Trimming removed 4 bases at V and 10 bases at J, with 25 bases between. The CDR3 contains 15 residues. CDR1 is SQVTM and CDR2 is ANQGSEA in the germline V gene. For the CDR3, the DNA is TGCAGCGTTGCGGGCCAACCAGTAGAGAAAGAGGCAGCTTTCTTT. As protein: CSVAGQPVEKEAAFF.

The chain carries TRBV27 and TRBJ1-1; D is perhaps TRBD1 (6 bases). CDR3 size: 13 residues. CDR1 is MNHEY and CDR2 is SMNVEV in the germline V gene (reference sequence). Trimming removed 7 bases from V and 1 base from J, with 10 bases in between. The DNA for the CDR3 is TGTGCCAGCAAAGGACAGACGAACACTGAAGCTTTCTTT. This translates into CASKGQTNTEAFF.

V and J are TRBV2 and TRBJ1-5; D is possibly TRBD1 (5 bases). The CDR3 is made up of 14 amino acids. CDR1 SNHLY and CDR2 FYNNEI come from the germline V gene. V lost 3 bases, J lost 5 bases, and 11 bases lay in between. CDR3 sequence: CASSEWAGHQPQHF. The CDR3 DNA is TGTGCCAGCAGTGAGTGGGCGGGGCATCAGCCCCAGCATTTT.

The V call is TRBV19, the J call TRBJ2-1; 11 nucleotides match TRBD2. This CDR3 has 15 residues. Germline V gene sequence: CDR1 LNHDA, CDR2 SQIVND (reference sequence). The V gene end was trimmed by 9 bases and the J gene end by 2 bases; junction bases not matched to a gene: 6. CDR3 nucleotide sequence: TGTGCCAGCACCACTAGCGGGAGTGCCTACAATGAGCAGTTCTTC. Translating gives CASTTSGSAYNEQFF.

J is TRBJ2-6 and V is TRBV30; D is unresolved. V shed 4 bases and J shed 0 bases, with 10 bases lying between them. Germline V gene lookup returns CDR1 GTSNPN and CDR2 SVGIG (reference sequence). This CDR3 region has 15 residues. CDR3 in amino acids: CAWNGRNSGANVLTF. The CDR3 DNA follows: TGTGCCTGGAATGGCCGTAACTCTGGGGCCAACGTCCTGACTTTC.

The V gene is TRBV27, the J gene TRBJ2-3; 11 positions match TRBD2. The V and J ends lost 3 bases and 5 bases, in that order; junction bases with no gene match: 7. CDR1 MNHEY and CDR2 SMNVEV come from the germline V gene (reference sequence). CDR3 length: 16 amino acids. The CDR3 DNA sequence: TGTGCCAGCAGTTTTAGCGGGAGGGCCTTTAAAGATACGCAGTATTTT. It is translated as CASSFSGRAFKDTQYF.

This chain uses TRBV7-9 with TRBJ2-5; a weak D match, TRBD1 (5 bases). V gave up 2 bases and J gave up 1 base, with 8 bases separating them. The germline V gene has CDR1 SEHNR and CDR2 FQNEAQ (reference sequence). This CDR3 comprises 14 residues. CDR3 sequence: CASSLSQVQETQYF. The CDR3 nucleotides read TGTGCCAGCAGCTTATCACAGGTCCAAGAGACCCAGTACTTC. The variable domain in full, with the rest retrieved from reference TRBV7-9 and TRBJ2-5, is DTGVSQNPRHKITKRGQNVTFRCDPISEHNRLYWYRQTLGQGPEFLTYFQNEAQLEKSRLLSDRFSAERPKGSFSTLEIQRTEQGDSAMYLCASSLSQVQETQYFGPGTRLLVL.

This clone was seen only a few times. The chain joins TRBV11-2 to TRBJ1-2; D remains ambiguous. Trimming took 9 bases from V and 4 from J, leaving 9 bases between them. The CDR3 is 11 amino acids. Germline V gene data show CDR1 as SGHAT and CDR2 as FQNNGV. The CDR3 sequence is CASTDGYGYTF. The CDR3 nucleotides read TGTGCCAGTACGGACGGCTATGGCTACACCTTC.

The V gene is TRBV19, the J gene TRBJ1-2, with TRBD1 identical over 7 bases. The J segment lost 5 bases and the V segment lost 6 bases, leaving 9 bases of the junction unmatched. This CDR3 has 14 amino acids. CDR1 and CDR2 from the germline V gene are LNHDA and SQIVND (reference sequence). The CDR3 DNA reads TGTGCCAGTAGGGGGGACAGCCCTATGTATGGCTACACCTTC. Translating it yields CASRGDSPMYGYTF.

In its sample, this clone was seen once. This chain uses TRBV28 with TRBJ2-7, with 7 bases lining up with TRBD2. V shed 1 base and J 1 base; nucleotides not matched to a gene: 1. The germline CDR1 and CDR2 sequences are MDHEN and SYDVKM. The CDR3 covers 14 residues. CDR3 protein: CASSLSGGSYEQYF. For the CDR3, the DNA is TGTGCCAGCAGTTTATCGGGGGGATCCTACGAGCAGTACTTC.

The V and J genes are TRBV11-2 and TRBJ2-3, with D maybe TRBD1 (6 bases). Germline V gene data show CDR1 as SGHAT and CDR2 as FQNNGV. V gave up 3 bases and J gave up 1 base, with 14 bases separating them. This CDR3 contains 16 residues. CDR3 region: CASSFGQHRGTDTQYF. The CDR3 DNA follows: TGTGCCAGCAGCTTCGGACAGCACCGGGGCACAGATACGCAGTATTTT.